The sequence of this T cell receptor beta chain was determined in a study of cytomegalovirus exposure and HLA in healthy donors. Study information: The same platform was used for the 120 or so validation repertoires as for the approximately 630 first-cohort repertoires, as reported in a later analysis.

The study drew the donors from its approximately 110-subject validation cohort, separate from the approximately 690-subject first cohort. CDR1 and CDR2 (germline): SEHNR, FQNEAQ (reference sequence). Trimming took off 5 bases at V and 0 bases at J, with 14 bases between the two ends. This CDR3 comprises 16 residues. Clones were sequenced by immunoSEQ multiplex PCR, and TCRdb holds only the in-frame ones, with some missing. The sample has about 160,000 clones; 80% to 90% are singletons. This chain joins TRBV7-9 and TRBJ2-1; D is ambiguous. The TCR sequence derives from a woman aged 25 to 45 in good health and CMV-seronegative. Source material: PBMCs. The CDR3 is CASSPRGESSYNEQFF. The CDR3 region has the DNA TGTGCCAGCAGCCCCCGTGGGGAAAGCTCCTACAATGAGCAGTTCTTC.